These 9 T cell receptor beta chains share one sample of origin, sequenced in a study of tissue T cells after allogeneic stem cell transplantation. Using immunoSEQ multiplex PCR, the repertoire was profiled, and TCRdb retains in-frame clones only, with some absent. There are over a thousand clones in the sample; about 50% occur only once, and roughly 7% lies in the top ten. The material sequenced was skin. These receptors were taken from a female BALB/c mouse in good health. The mouse strain carries the MHC haplotype H2-d.

The table lists this clone with a few counts. Gene names refer to mouse genes. The DNA ends 1 residue before the CDR3 does, and the rest of the CDR3 is filled in from the germline J gene. This chain joins TRBV13-1 and TRBJ2-4; no firm D call. The CDR3 totals 10 residues. V gave up 3 bases and J gave up 5 bases, with 1 base separating them. Per the germline V gene, CDR1 is NSHNY and CDR2 is SYGAGN. Incomplete CDR3 DNA: TGTGCCAGCAGTGGAAACACCTTGTAC. Its translation: CASSGNTLY. The full CDR3 sequence reads CASSGNTLYF.

This clone was counted only a few times. Mouse gene names apply. CDR3 DNA, as far as it was read: TGTGCCAGCGGTAGGGACAGGGTTGGAAATACGCTCTAT. Its translation is CASGRDRVGNTLY. The CDR3, in full, reads CASGRDRVGNTLYF. V and J are TRBV13-2 and TRBJ1-3; TRBD1 matches 9 bases. The read halts 1 residue ahead of the CDR3 end, with the missing end drawn from the germline J gene. The V and J ends lost 4 bases and 3 bases, in that order; junction bases with no gene match: 2. The CDR3 is 14 amino acids. Germline values: CDR1 NNHNN, CDR2 SYGAGS (reference sequence).

Only a few counts were recorded for this clone. The gene names here belong to mouse. CDR3 sequence reads: CTCSAGHYSGNTLYF. Partial CDR3 DNA: TGCACCTGCAGTGCAGGACATTATTCTGGAAATACGCTCTAT. This chain uses TRBV1 with TRBJ1-3; D is uncertain. The sequence runs out 1 residue before the end of the CDR3; the remainder is reconstructed from the germline J gene. V lost 1 base and J lost 0, with 7 bases in between. The CDR3 covers 15 residues. Germline assignment: CDR1 NSQYPW and CDR2 LRSPGD (reference sequence).

Regarding this clone: Germline and genes: mouse. The read ends 1 residue early relative to the CDR3; the germline J gene fills the gap. The gene calls are TRBV13-3 and TRBJ2-4; the match to TRBD2 covers 13 bases. From germline, CDR1 is NNHDY and CDR2 SYVADS. The junction had 0 bases not matched to a gene; V was cut back by 7 bases and J by 10 bases. This CDR3 region has 11 residues. The CDR3 sequence is CASGTGGALYF. CDR3 DNA, as far as it was read: TGTGCCAGCGGGACTGGGGGGGCCTTGTAC.

This clone occurred a few times. The gene names here belong to mouse. The sequenced fragment ends 1 residue before the CDR3 boundary, so the rest is inferred from the germline J gene. The rearrangement joins TRBV1 to TRBJ1-3; 7 bases match TRBD1. This CDR3 has 14 amino acids. J was trimmed by 2 bases and V by 4 bases; bases with no gene match: 2. Looked up from germline, CDR1 is NSQYPW and CDR2 is LRSPGD (reference sequence). This CDR3 is CTCSGGTAGNTLYF. Partial CDR3 DNA: TGCACCTGCAGTGGAGGGACAGCTGGAAATACGCTCTAT.

By frequency in the sample, this clone is large. Gene names denote mouse genes. The sequence runs out 1 residue before the end of the CDR3; the remainder is reconstructed from the germline J gene. The chain has TRBV19 and TRBJ2-7; TRBD2 matches at 11 bases. The junction had 2 bases not matched to a gene; V was cut back by 2 bases and J by 4 bases. Per germline, CDR1 FNHDT and CDR2 SITEND (reference sequence). This CDR3 spans 14 amino acids. CDR3 amino acids: CASSIRDWGYEQYF. The CDR3 DNA, read in part, is TGTGCCAGCAGTATCCGGGACTGGGGGTATGAACAGTAC.

Concerning this clone: The listed genes are named as in mouse. Sequencing ends 1 residue short of the CDR3 end; the germline J gene provides the rest. The V gene is TRBV20, the J gene TRBJ2-4; D remains unclear. The ends were cut back, 2 bases at V and 0 bases at J, with 6 bases in the middle. Germline CDR1 is GFQATS and CDR2 is STVNSAI. The CDR3 covers 13 residues. The CDR3 loop is CGARPTSQNTLYF. Incomplete CDR3 DNA: TGTGGTGCTAGGCCCACTAGTCAAAACACCTTGTAC.

Concerning this clone: The genes and germline here are from mouse. The sequence runs out 1 residue before the end of the CDR3; the remainder is reconstructed from the germline J gene. V usage is TRBV5 and J usage is TRBJ2-4; TRBD1 is a possible D gene (5 bases). The CDR3 covers 14 residues. Trimming removed 2 bases at V and 0 bases at J, with 6 bases between. Germline CDR1 reads LGHNA; CDR2 reads YNLKQL (reference sequence). The CDR3 region is CASSQTGSQNTLYF. The part of the CDR3 DNA that was read is TGTGCCAGCAGCCAAACAGGTAGTCAAAACACCTTGTAC.

This clone was seen a single time. Gene names follow the mouse nomenclature. The CDR3 extends 1 residue past the end of the read, so its final part is completed from the germline J gene. The genes are TRBV31 and TRBJ1-1; D not certain. V lost 0 bases and J lost 0, with 5 bases in between. This CDR3 spans 13 amino acids. CDR1 and CDR2 from the germline V gene are GKSSPN and SITVG. CDR3 sequence reads: CAWSLDANTEVFF. The DNA read from the CDR3 is TGTGCCTGGAGTCTAGACGCAAACACAGAAGTCTTC.